Listed below are T cell receptor beta chains from one sample, sequenced in a study of blood T cells in healthy people across ages. TCRdb re-analysed the 5' RACE reads in MiXCR, keeping a single row per CDR3 protein. This table holds hundreds of thousands of distinct CDR3 sequences, approximately 29% found once. Sequencing was done on a sample of blood. These receptors all stem from a woman older than 75 in good health. Each CDR3 is given without its conserved first and last residue.

V,CDR3
TRBV5-1,ASSPRGAASTDTQY
TRBV25-1,ASSDPRTGRAYGYT
TRBV5-1,ASSLQQGRTEAF
TRBV4-2,ASSQDREGWGYT
TRBV6-1,ASRTNSGLNEQF
TRBV4-2,ASSQGAGGNNQPQH
TRBV7-9,ASSLFIYSGKLWPQH
TRBV20-1,SASGQGTTYGYT
TRBV7-2,VSNPGGTGNSPLH
TRBV12-3/TRBV12-4,ASSPTPGDRYGYT
TRBV7-9,ASSLVYTQETQY
TRBV14,ASSHLGAPRALF
TRBV20-1,SARGRGRNIQY
TRBV6-2/TRBV6-3,ASSYLGRGEQY
TRBV10-3,ASHLSSGANVLT
TRBV7-2,ASSQGPQSGQPQH
TRBV27,ASSFLAGNQPQH
TRBV2,ALRIPSTDTQY
TRBV10-3,AISPRGIEQY
TRBV10-3,AIKTNAGELF
TRBV5-5,ASSFTGGAGNTEAF
TRBV20-1,SARGDRANYGYT
TRBV10-3,AIRPARDRGHEQY
TRBV14,ASSRSGLFGETQY
TRBV7-2,ASSLRTGPNYGYT
TRBV5-1,ASSLAPDNYEQY
TRBV13,ASHTSGETDTQY
TRBV7-6,ASSFKTSGGPGEQF
TRBV12-3/TRBV12-4,ASRKTSGGVGTDTQY
TRBV7-9,ASKPGQGLYEQY
TRBV20-1,SAPSGTGDTEAF
TRBV6-1,ASSQKPGPGVLDTGELF
TRBV15,ATGTAGFSGVAF
TRBV19,ASLSGTGVQPQH
TRBV20-1,SARDTTSGGEETQY